What follows are 21 T cell receptor beta chains derived from one specimen sequenced in a study of T cell responses to AZD1222 COVID-19 vaccine. TCRdb keeps only in-frame clones here, not all; method: immunoSEQ multiplex PCR. This sample has 98,000 or so clones; over 75% occur once, and the top ten carry around 9.4%. Sequenced here: peripheral blood, sampled on day 0 of AZD1222 vaccination. The receptors stem from an adult in good health.

This sequence joins TRBV27 and TRBJ1-2; weak D call: TRBD1 (6 bases). Per germline, CDR1 MNHEY and CDR2 SMNVEV (reference sequence). The CDR3 runs 13 residues. Trimming pared 6 bases from V and 8 bases from J, leaving 16 bases between. This CDR3 is CASSSGVKGGYTF. CDR3 nucleotide sequence: TGTGCCAGCAGCTCAGGGGTCAAAGGAGGCTACACCTTC.

The chain combines TRBV4-2 with TRBJ2-7; either TRBD1 or TRBD2 may fit D (5 bases each). Trimming pared 1 base from V and 2 bases from J, leaving 12 bases between. The CDR3 runs 15 residues. Germline assignment: CDR1 LGHNA and CDR2 YNFKEQ. CDR3 protein: CASSQAQGAAYEQYF. CDR3 coding DNA: TGTGCCAGCAGCCAAGCCCAGGGAGCAGCCTACGAGCAGTACTTC.

V gene TRBV11-3 combines with J gene TRBJ1-1, with D possibly matching TRBD1 (5 bases). V lost 5 bases and J 4 bases, leaving 20 bases between the germline ends. The germline V gene has CDR1 SGHNT and CDR2 YENEEA. The CDR3 sequence is 16 residues long. The CDR3 reads CASSPGGAAASTEAFF. CDR3 nucleotide sequence: TGTGCCAGCAGCCCCGGTGGGGCAGCAGCCTCCACTGAAGCTTTCTTT.

The V call is TRBV7-9, the J call TRBJ1-2; D remains unclear. CDR3 length: 13 residues. CDR1 is SEHNR, CDR2 FQNEAQ, per germline (reference sequence). The V end lost 3 bases, the J end lost 4 bases, and 9 bases lay between the germline ends. The CDR3 loop is CASSLEEVYGYTF. For the CDR3, the DNA is TGTGCCAGCAGCTTGGAGGAGGTCTATGGCTACACCTTC.

The chain joins TRBV6-2 or TRBV6-3 to TRBJ2-1; D remains unclear. CDR1 is MNHEY, CDR2 SVGEGT, per germline. This CDR3 is 12 amino acids long. The ends were cut back, 2 bases at V and 6 bases at J, with 5 bases in the middle. The CDR3 spells CASSYPGNEQFF. The CDR3 DNA reads as TGTGCCAGCAGTTACCCGGGCAATGAGCAGTTCTTC.

J is TRBJ1-2 and V is TRBV4-3, with 8 bases matching TRBD1. Germline CDR1 and CDR2: LGHNA and YSLEER. The CDR3 spans 15 residues. With 4 bases clipped from V and 4 bases from J, the junction kept 8 bases outside the gene matches. This CDR3 is CASSPDRVSTYGYTF. The CDR3 region has the DNA TGCGCCAGCAGCCCGGACAGGGTATCGACCTATGGCTACACCTTC.

This chain uses TRBV9 with TRBJ1-2; tentative D call: TRBD1 (6 bases). This CDR3 has 14 residues. V was trimmed by 4 bases and J by 8 bases, leaving 18 bases between them. Germline values: CDR1 SGDLS, CDR2 YYNGEE. CDR3 protein: CASSFRQNRAGYTF. As DNA, the CDR3 is TGTGCCAGCAGCTTTCGACAGAACAGGGCCGGCTACACCTTC.

V gene TRBV18 combines with J gene TRBJ1-4, with unresolved D. The CDR3 runs 14 residues. Trimming pared 1 base from V and 8 bases from J, leaving 11 bases between. Germline V gives CDR1 KGHSH, CDR2 LQKENI. This CDR3 reads CASSPQRFGEKLFF. In DNA, the CDR3 is TGTGCCAGCTCACCACAGAGGTTCGGAGAAAAACTGTTTTTT.

The V call is TRBV2, the J call TRBJ1-1, with TRBD1 as a possible D gene (5 bases). The germline V gene encodes CDR1 SNHLY and CDR2 FYNNEI. This CDR3 spans 13 amino acids. Trimming removed 4 bases at V and 11 bases at J, with 17 bases between. The CDR3 nucleotides read TGTGCCAGCAGTGGGGACCCCTTCGGTGCGGCTTTCTTT. As protein: CASSGDPFGAAFF.

The gene calls are TRBV28 and TRBJ2-1; 11 nucleotides match TRBD1. The length of the CDR3 is 13 residues. V trimming: 6 bases; J trimming: 7 bases; junction bases outside the gene matches: 2. Per the germline V gene, CDR1 is MDHEN and CDR2 is SYDVKM. This CDR3 reads CASSGTGGNEQFF. The CDR3 region has the DNA TGTGCCAGCAGCGGGACAGGGGGAAATGAGCAGTTCTTC.

This clone is a singleton in its sample. The rearrangement uses TRBV27 and TRBJ1-6; 7 nucleotides line up with TRBD1. Germline V lookup: CDR1 MNHEY, CDR2 SMNVEV (reference sequence). J lost 7 bases, V lost 6 bases, and 9 bases had no gene match. This CDR3 has 15 residues. The CDR3 spells CASSTGTVYNSPLHF. The CDR3 DNA sequence: TGTGCCAGCAGCACCGGGACAGTCTACAATTCACCCCTCCACTTT.

V gene TRBV28 combines with J gene TRBJ2-3, with D possibly matching TRBD2 (6 bases). This CDR3 contains 16 residues. V was pared by 1 base and J by 6 bases, with 17 bases between. The V gene's germline CDR1 is MDHEN and CDR2 SYDVKM. The CDR3 bases are TGTGCCAGCAGTTTATCGACCGGGGGAGCCAGGGATACGCAGTATTTT. This sequence encodes CASSLSTGGARDTQYF.

J is TRBJ2-2 and V is TRBV5-1, with 7 bases fitting TRBD2. The CDR3 extends over 14 amino acids. Germline CDR1 and CDR2: SGHRS and YFSETQ. The junction had 6 bases not matched to a gene; V was cut back by 4 bases and J by 6 bases. The CDR3 loop is CASSVLAKAGELFF. The CDR3, as DNA: TGCGCCAGCAGCGTACTAGCGAAGGCCGGGGAGCTGTTTTTT.

The J gene is TRBJ1-2, the V gene TRBV19; TRBD1 might be the D (6 bases). There are 13 residues in the CDR3. The V end was cut by 10 bases, the J end by 0 bases, with 12 bases between. Germline CDR1 and CDR2: LNHDA and SQIVND (reference sequence). The CDR3: CATRGWTNYGYTF. The CDR3, as DNA: TGTGCCACTAGGGGGTGGACTAACTATGGCTACACCTTC.

This sequence joins TRBV19 and TRBJ1-1; possible D gene TRBD1, 5 bases. The V end was cut by 7 bases, the J end by 0 bases, with 21 bases between. Germline loops: CDR1 LNHDA, CDR2 SQIVND (reference sequence). The CDR3 contains 17 residues. DNA for the CDR3: TGTGCCAGTATTCAAACCCGGGGCAGTTTGATGAACACTGAAGCTTTCTTT. Protein: CASIQTRGSLMNTEAFF.

V usage is TRBV11-3 and J usage is TRBJ2-7; D unclear. Between the trimmed V and J ends, which lost 3 bases and 0 bases, there was a span of 15 bases. Germline V gene sequence: CDR1 SGHNT, CDR2 YENEEA. The CDR3 is made up of 16 amino acids. CDR3 loop: CASSLLLLMSSYEQYF. As DNA, the CDR3 is TGTGCCAGCAGCTTGCTACTTCTTATGAGCTCCTACGAGCAGTACTTC. Full variable domain (remainder filled in from reference TRBV11-3 and TRBJ2-7): EAGVVQSPRYKIIEKKQPVAFWCNPISGHNTLYWYLQNLGQGPELLIRYENEEAVDDSQLPKDRFSAERLKGVDSTLKIQPAELGDSAVYLCASSLLLLMSSYEQYFGPGTRLTVT.

This clone appeared a single time. This chain joins TRBV24-1 and TRBJ2-7, with 7 bases matching TRBD1. CDR3 length: 13 amino acids. Germline V CDR1 and CDR2: KGHDR, SFDVKD. The V and J ends lost 5 bases and 6 bases, in that order; junction bases with no gene match: 6. In DNA form, the CDR3 reads TGTGCCACCAGTGGCGGTAACAGGGGCGAGCAGTACTTC. Amino acids: CATSGGNRGEQYF.

The count of this clone is one. The rearrangement uses TRBV7-2 and TRBJ1-5, with 7 bases matching TRBD1. The CDR3 length is 16 residues. The J segment lost 7 bases and the V segment lost 2 bases, leaving 11 bases of the junction unmatched. Germline V gives CDR1 SGHTA, CDR2 FQGNSA. Written as DNA, the CDR3 is TGTGCCAGCAGCTTAATACCGCTGGACAGGCCCCAGCCCCAGCATTTT. Protein sequence: CASSLIPLDRPQPQHF.

V is TRBV19 and J is TRBJ1-1; possibly TRBD1 for D (5 bases). Germline-derived CDR1 and CDR2 are LNHDA and SQIVND (reference sequence). This CDR3 contains 11 residues. CDR3 region: CGTGQNTEAFF. The CDR3 DNA sequence: TGTGGAACGGGGCAGAACACTGAAGCTTTCTTT.

The chain recombines TRBV7-3 with TRBJ2-2; 7 bases fit TRBD2. This CDR3 region has 15 residues. Losses at the gene ends were 1 base for V and 5 bases for J; bases not matched to a gene: 4. Germline CDR1 is SGHTA and CDR2 is FQGTGA. CDR3 coding DNA: TGTGCCAGCAGCTTAAGTCAGGGAGGGACCGGGGAGCTGTTTTTT. Translating it yields CASSLSQGGTGELFF.

In its sample, this clone was seen a few times. The rearrangement links TRBV11-2 to TRBJ2-1, with a tentative D call TRBD2 (6 bases). Germline V gene sequence: CDR1 SGHAT, CDR2 FQNNGV. This CDR3 region has 16 residues. V shed 5 bases and J shed 4 bases, with 18 bases lying between them. CDR3 coding DNA: TGTGCCAGCAGCCCCTCCCCCGCGACTAGGTACAATGAGCAGTTCTTC. Protein: CASSPSPATRYNEQFF. The variable domain in full, completed from reference TRBV11-2 and TRBJ2-1, reads EAGVAQSPRYKIIEKRQSVAFWCNPISGHATLYWYQQILGQGPKLLIQFQNNGVVDDSQLPKDRFSAERLKGVDSTLKIQPAKLEDSAVYLCASSPSPATRYNEQFFGPGTRLTVL.